The clone carrying this T cell receptor (beta chain) was detected only a few times. This sample is drawn from a study of blood T cell repertoires in COVID-19. This table comes from immunoSEQ multiplex PCR, and its TCRdb copy is limited to in-frame clones, with some not included. The sample contains a few hundred thousand clones, around 80% of which appear only once. Trimming took 3 bases from V and 0 from J, leaving 12 bases between them. This CDR3 has 17 amino acids. Germline V CDR1 and CDR2: KGHSH, LQKENI. The chain couples TRBV18 to TRBJ1-6; tentative D call: TRBD1 (5 bases). The TCR was taken from a man aged 30 to 39 with acute COVID-19. Sequenced input: PBMCs or T cells enriched from blood (not recorded which). In DNA, the CDR3 is TGTGCCAGCTCACCGGGGCTGGTTGGCTCCTATAATTCACCCCTCCACTTT. Its translation is CASSPGLVGSYNSPLHF.